This TCR beta chain was retrieved from a study of blood T cell repertoires in COVID-19. Germline-derived CDR1 and CDR2 are SGHNT and YYREEE (reference sequence). Trimming stripped 4 bases from V and 3 bases from J, with 10 bases between. This CDR3 spans 13 amino acids. Profiled with immunoSEQ multiplex PCR; TCRdb holds only in-frame clones, not every one. This sample has fewer than 350,000 clones, with roughly 85% found just once. The source material was PBMCs or T cells enriched from blood (not recorded which). The sequence derives from a woman between 50 and 59 years old who had recovered from COVID-19. The chain carries TRBV5-4 and TRBJ1-1, with D unclear. The CDR3 is CASSGERYTEAFF. DNA of the CDR3: TGTGCCAGCAGCGGGGAGAGGTACACTGAAGCTTTCTTT.